The 32 T cell receptor beta chains below were found in one sample sequenced in a study of control samples from healthy donors and cancer patients. Measured with immunoSEQ multiplex PCR; TCRdb has only the in-frame clones, and not every one. The profile shows 80,000 to 100,000 clones, around nine tenths of them singletons. The sequencing sample was made of blood. The receptor set was obtained from a human donor in good health. The donor label of this sample is uncertain.

The chain couples TRBV3-1 (or the pseudogene TRBV3-2) to TRBJ1-2; 9 bases line up with TRBD1. Germline V CDR1 and CDR2: LGHDT, YNNKEL (reference sequence). This CDR3 is 16 amino acids long. The V gene end was trimmed by 4 bases and the J gene end by 5 bases; junction bases not matched to a gene: 11. The CDR3 region is CASSRDGTGSLYGYTF. The DNA of the CDR3 is TGTGCCAGCAGCCGTGACGGGACAGGGTCTTTGTATGGCTACACCTTC.

The chain combines TRBV6-1 with TRBJ1-1; D unresolved. Germline CDR1 MNHNS, CDR2 SASEGT. CDR3 size: 14 residues. Trimming removed 1 base at V and 1 base at J, with 7 bases between. The CDR3 sequence: CASSEGGENTEAFF. As DNA, the CDR3 is TGTGCCAGCAGTGAAGGGGGAGAGAACACTGAAGCTTTCTTT.

V and J are TRBV2 and TRBJ1-6; 9 bases line up with TRBD1. This CDR3 has 16 amino acids. CDR1 and CDR2 from the germline V gene are SNHLY and FYNNEI. V lost 4 bases and J lost 6; bases outside the gene matches: 7. The DNA of the CDR3 is TGTGCCAGCAGTGTACAGGGGGCGCGTTTTAATTCACCCCTCCACTTT. It specifies CASSVQGARFNSPLHF.

This rearrangement joins TRBV12-5 to TRBJ2-1, with 9 positions matching TRBD1. J lost 5 bases, V lost 4 bases, and 6 bases had no gene match. The germline V gene encodes CDR1 LGHNT and CDR2 FRNRAP. This CDR3 has 15 residues. CDR3 protein: CASGSARDRDNEQFF. The CDR3 DNA reads TGTGCTAGTGGTTCCGCCCGGGACAGGGACAATGAGCAGTTCTTC.

The chain combines TRBV28 with TRBJ1-5, with 10 positions matching TRBD1. CDR3 length equals 17 residues. V shed 4 bases, J shed 4 bases, and the junction held 10 bases outside the gene matches. Germline lookup yields CDR1 MDHEN and CDR2 SYDVKM. CDR3 coding DNA: TGTGCCAGCAGTTCTCCGGGACAGGGGCGGACTAATCAGCCCCAGCATTTT. It codes for CASSSPGQGRTNQPQHF.

V gene TRBV4-2 combines with J gene TRBJ1-4, with 7 bases that match TRBD1. The CDR3 is made up of 16 amino acids. Trimming at V came to 4 bases and at J to 3 bases, leaving 8 bases not matched to a gene. Germline CDR1 is LGHNA and CDR2 is YNFKEQ. CDR3 sequence: CASSRNDRASNEKLFF. The CDR3 region has the DNA TGTGCCAGCAGCCGAAACGACAGGGCGTCTAATGAAAAACTGTTTTTT.

The rearrangement links TRBV5-4 to TRBJ1-6, with a weak D call TRBD1 (5 bases). This CDR3 contains 15 residues. Germline V gene lookup returns CDR1 SGHNT and CDR2 YYREEE (reference sequence). Between the trimmed V and J ends, which lost 3 bases and 0 bases, there was a span of 7 bases. The CDR3 DNA reads TGTGCCAGCAGCTCGGGGGTCTCCTATAATTCACCCCTCCACTTT. This gives the protein CASSSGVSYNSPLHF.

In its sample, this clone was seen a few times. The chain couples TRBV5-6 to TRBJ1-6; 9 bases are shared with TRBD1. Germline assignment: CDR1 SGHDT and CDR2 YYEEEE. The CDR3 spans 15 residues. V was clipped by 2 bases and J by 5 bases; unmatched bases: 2. The CDR3 coding sequence is TGTGCCAGCAGCTTTACAGGGGGCAATAATTCACCCCTCCACTTT. Translation gives CASSFTGGNNSPLHF. Complete variable domain (other parts from reference TRBV5-6 and TRBJ1-6): DAGVTQSPTHLIKTRGQQVTLRCSPKSGHDTVSWYQQALGQGPQFIFQYYEEEERQRGNFPDRFSGHQFPNYSSELNVNALLLGDSALYLCASSFTGGNNSPLHFGNGTRLTVT.

This clone has only a few counts. The CDR3 protein is CASGLAGGPEQFF. For the CDR3, the DNA is TGTGCCAGCGGACTAGCGGGGGGGCCTGAGCAGTTCTTC. This chain connects TRBV3-1 (or the pseudogene TRBV3-2) to TRBJ2-1; 15 bases align to TRBD2. The CDR3 totals 13 residues. Germline V gene sequence: CDR1 LGHDT, CDR2 YNNKEL (reference sequence). V lost 8 bases, J lost 9 bases, and 2 bases stayed unmatched.

The V gene is TRBV6-5, the J gene TRBJ1-3; D might be TRBD1 (5 bases). Germline values: CDR1 MNHEY, CDR2 SVGAGI. The CDR3 runs to 14 residues. Between the trimmed V and J ends, which lost 7 bases and 0 bases, there was a span of 10 bases. CDR3 DNA: TGTGCCAGCACACAGGACCTCTCTGGAAACACCATATATTTT. Protein sequence: CASTQDLSGNTIYF.

This clone was counted a few times. CDR3 region: CASSIRGAASGNTIYF. The CDR3 DNA reads TGTGCCAGTAGTATTCGGGGGGCAGCCTCTGGAAACACCATATATTTT. V and J are TRBV19 and TRBJ1-3; possible D gene TRBD1, 6 bases. Germline V gives CDR1 LNHDA, CDR2 SQIVND (reference sequence). The CDR3 spans 16 residues. V dropped 3 bases and J dropped 0 bases, with 12 bases sitting between them.

This clone was detected only once. The J gene is TRBJ1-1, the V gene TRBV19; D is ambiguous. Trimming took 3 bases from V and 1 from J, leaving 9 bases between them. The CDR3 extends over 14 amino acids. CDR1 is LNHDA and CDR2 is SQIVND in the germline V gene (reference sequence). This CDR3 is CASSIPGRNTEAFF. The CDR3 DNA follows: TGTGCCAGTAGTATCCCAGGACGGAACACTGAAGCTTTCTTT.

This chain links TRBV28 with TRBJ1-5, with 7 bases that match TRBD1. V was pared by 10 bases and J by 9 bases, with 12 bases of the junction left unmatched. CDR3 length: 13 amino acids. Germline V lookup: CDR1 MDHEN, CDR2 SYDVKM. In DNA, the CDR3 is TGTGCCATTGGCCGACAGGGTTTATGGCCCCAGCATTTT. Amino acid sequence: CAIGRQGLWPQHF.

The chain links TRBV6-5 to TRBJ2-7; TRBD2 aligns across 8 bases. The closer fit of TRBJ2-5 to the DNA end suggests the J call may be wrong. The germline V gene has CDR1 MNHEY and CDR2 SVGAGI. This CDR3 spans 15 amino acids. The DNA for the CDR3 is TGTGCCAGCACCGAGGACCCCGGGACTAGTTTGACCCAGTACTTC. Amino acids: CASTEDPGTSLTQYF.

This sequence joins TRBV6-5 and TRBJ1-4; D gene uncertain. V was clipped by 5 bases and J by 8 bases, with 9 bases between them. The V gene's germline CDR1 is MNHEY and CDR2 SVGAGI. This CDR3 is 12 amino acids long. CDR3 nucleotide sequence: TGTGCCAGCAGTAAGGAAGGAGAAAAACTGTTTTTT. This encodes CASSKEGEKLFF.

This chain joins TRBV28 and TRBJ1-6; D is uncertain. Germline-derived CDR1 and CDR2 are MDHEN and SYDVKM. V lost 3 bases and J 0 bases, leaving 9 bases between the germline ends. The CDR3 spans 16 residues. Here the CDR3 DNA reads TGTGCCAGCAGTTTTGAAGCGAGCTCCTATAATTCACCCCTCCACTTT. It translates to CASSFEASSYNSPLHF.

This clone was observed a handful of times. The chain links TRBV5-1 to TRBJ1-1, with 7 bases lining up with TRBD1. The V segment lost 4 bases and the J segment 4 bases; nucleotides outside the gene matches: 10. This CDR3 contains 15 residues. Germline loops: CDR1 SGHRS, CDR2 YFSETQ. CDR3: CASSLGGHRVTEAFF. Written as DNA, the CDR3 is TGCGCCAGCAGCCTAGGGGGCCACAGGGTCACTGAAGCTTTCTTT.

This chain's CDR3 is CASSSRGRLSSYNSPLHF. CDR3 coding DNA: TGTGCCAGCAGTTCGAGGGGGCGGCTGAGCTCCTATAATTCACCCCTCCACTTT. The chain has TRBV27 and TRBJ1-6; 7 bases are shared with TRBD1. The CDR3 covers 18 residues. CDR1 MNHEY and CDR2 SMNVEV come from the germline V gene (reference sequence). V lost 4 bases to trimming and J lost 0 bases; unmatched junction nucleotides: 9.

This clone was detected only a few times. This chain joins TRBV2 and TRBJ2-3; tentatively, D is TRBD2 (5 bases). Germline assignment: CDR1 SNHLY and CDR2 FYNNEI. Trimming removed 5 bases at V and 2 bases at J, with 14 bases between. This CDR3 region has 15 residues. DNA for the CDR3: TGTGCCAGCAGTCTGGACTCCAGATCCACAGATACGCAGTATTTT. Translating it yields CASSLDSRSTDTQYF.

This chain links TRBV5-6 with TRBJ2-7; D is undetermined. Trimming took 2 bases from V and 3 from J, leaving 6 bases between them. The CDR3 contains 12 residues. Germline V gives CDR1 SGHDT, CDR2 YYEEEE. The DNA of the CDR3 is TGTGCCAGCAGCTTCGGAAACTACGAGCAGTACGTC. Translating it yields CASSFGNYEQYV.

This clone was picked up a small number of times. The chain links TRBV30 to TRBJ1-5; D remains unclear. The V end was cut by 0 bases, the J end by 3 bases, with 18 bases between. Germline-derived CDR1 and CDR2 are GTSNPN and SVGIG (reference sequence). The CDR3 sequence is 17 residues long. For the CDR3, the DNA is TGTGCCTGGAGTGTAGATAGGAGCGGAATTGCCAATCAGCCCCAGCATTTT. It translates to CAWSVDRSGIANQPQHF.

The rearrangement links TRBV9 to TRBJ2-1, with 7 bases identical to TRBD2. The CDR3 covers 17 residues. Germline trimming cut 5 bases from V and 3 bases from J; bases unmatched to any gene: 14. CDR1 is SGDLS and CDR2 is YYNGEE in the germline V gene. CDR3: CASSPRPGLGIYNEQFF. CDR3 DNA sequence: TGTGCCAGCAGTCCCAGGCCAGGACTAGGGATCTACAATGAGCAGTTCTTC.

This clone was found a few times. The chain employs TRBV4-1 and TRBJ1-1; TRBD1 matches at 9 bases. The CDR3 is 14 amino acids. The germline V gene encodes CDR1 MGHRA and CDR2 YSYEKL. After removal of 8 bases from V and 2 bases from J, the junction contained 6 bases not matched to a gene. DNA of the CDR3: TGCGCCAGCTCCCGGGACAGGGTTAACACTGAAGCTTTCTTT. It translates to CASSRDRVNTEAFF.

V gene TRBV6-5 combines with J gene TRBJ2-7; D uncertain. V lost 10 bases and J lost 3, with 16 bases in between. This CDR3 has 13 amino acids. The V gene's germline CDR1 is MNHEY and CDR2 SVGAGI. The CDR3 protein is CATMDGWGYEQYF. DNA for the CDR3: TGTGCCACCATGGATGGGTGGGGCTACGAGCAGTACTTC.

This chain links TRBV2 with TRBJ1-1; the D gene is possibly TRBD1 (5 bases). CDR1 and CDR2 (germline): SNHLY, FYNNEI. This CDR3 has 16 residues. With 7 bases removed from V and 3 bases from J, the gap between germline ends came to 21 bases. The CDR3 loop reads CASTPERGSRDTEAFF. In nucleotides, the CDR3 is TGTGCCAGCACCCCGGAGAGGGGAAGCAGAGACACTGAAGCTTTCTTT.

The J gene is TRBJ1-1, the V gene TRBV7-2; TRBD1 aligns across 7 bases. The CDR3 is 15 amino acids. V trimming: 5 bases; J trimming: 3 bases; junction bases outside the gene matches: 9. From germline, CDR1 is SGHTA and CDR2 FQGNSA. CDR3 region: CASSSRGTVDTEAFF. CDR3 bases: TGTGCCAGCAGCAGTAGGGGGACAGTTGACACTGAAGCTTTCTTT.

CDR3 in amino acids: CASSLGTVNTEAFF. The CDR3 nucleotides are TGTGCCAGCAGCTTAGGGACAGTGAACACTGAAGCTTTCTTT. The chain employs TRBV7-9 and TRBJ1-1; D perhaps matches TRBD1 (6 bases). Between the trimmed V and J ends, which lost 1 base and 0 bases, there was a span of 6 bases. This CDR3 is built from 14 residues. In germline, CDR1 is SEHNR, CDR2 FQNEAQ (reference sequence). Full variable domain (remainder filled in from reference TRBV7-9 and TRBJ1-1): DTGVSQNPRHKITKRGQNVTFRCDPISEHNRLYWYRQTLGQGPEFLTYFQNEAQLEKSRLLSDRFSAERPKGSFSTLEIQRTEQGDSAMYLCASSLGTVNTEAFFGQGTRLTVV.

The chain employs TRBV7-8 and TRBJ2-7; 8 bases fit TRBD1. The CDR3 has 15 amino acids. The trim removed 1 base at V and 2 bases at J, leaving 4 bases unmatched. Germline V gives CDR1 SGHVS, CDR2 FQNEAQ. The chain's CDR3 is CASSLGGTGTYEQYF. The CDR3 DNA follows: TGTGCCAGCAGCTTAGGGGGGACAGGAACCTACGAGCAGTACTTC.

The genes are TRBV5-1 and TRBJ1-1, with D unresolved. With 2 bases removed from V and 0 bases from J, the gap between germline ends came to 8 bases. In germline, CDR1 is SGHRS, CDR2 YFSETQ. This CDR3 contains 14 residues. The CDR3 coding sequence is TGCGCCAGCAGCTTTACCCATATGAACACTGAAGCTTTCTTT. It specifies CASSFTHMNTEAFF.

The chain carries TRBV18 and TRBJ1-1; D gene uncertain. The CDR3 has 13 amino acids. Trimming cost V 6 bases and J 5 bases, with 13 bases left between them. From germline, CDR1 is KGHSH and CDR2 LQKENI. This CDR3 is CASSGARATEAFF. CDR3 DNA: TGTGCCAGCTCGGGAGCTCGGGCAACTGAAGCTTTCTTT.

This chain connects TRBV7-6 to TRBJ2-7; 8 bases are a match to TRBD2. Germline CDR1 and CDR2: SGHVS and FNYEAQ. V was pared by 5 bases and J by 5 bases, with 11 bases of the junction left unmatched. CDR3 length: 15 residues. As DNA, the CDR3 is TGTGCCAGCAGCCCCCCGGGGTTAGCGGGGAACGAGCAGTACTTC. As protein: CASSPPGLAGNEQYF. Using reference TRBV7-6 and TRBJ2-7 for the parts outside the CDR3, the full variable domain is GAGVSQSPRYKVTKRGQDVALRCDPISGHVSLYWYRQALGQGPEFLTYFNYEAQQDKSGLPNDRFSAERPEGSISTLTIQRTEQRDSAMYRCASSPPGLAGNEQYFGPGTRLTVT.

V gene TRBV5-1 combines with J gene TRBJ1-2, with 7 positions matching TRBD1. Germline CDR1 reads SGHRS; CDR2 reads YFSETQ. Trimming cost V 6 bases and J 6 bases; bases outside gene matches: 5. The CDR3 loop spans 12 amino acids. CDR3 region: CASTQGGHGYTF. The CDR3 DNA is TGCGCCAGCACTCAGGGGGGGCATGGCTACACCTTC.